This T cell receptor (beta chain) originates from a study of blood T cell repertoires in COVID-19. Across the whole study: Sites in the United States, Italy and Spain provided acute and convalescent COVID-19 samples. Sources were T cells, B-cell-depleted T cells, or PBMCs; the material itself was cDNA or gDNA.

The CDR3 totals 16 residues. Germline CDR1 reads ENHRY; CDR2 reads SYGVKD. Trimming pared 0 bases from V and 3 bases from J, leaving 14 bases between. Original handling: How many nucleated cells were present was estimated from reference gene primer amplification. The protocol was immunoSEQ multiplex PCR, while the TCRdb copy is restricted to in-frame clones and leaves out a portion. V, J and clone size derive from that table, while D and trimming were established from the DNA sequence. The table records 250,000 to 300,000 clones, roughly 87% of them present only once. This receptor was taken from a woman aged 50 to 60 who had recovered from COVID-19. V usage is TRBV10-3 and J usage is TRBJ1-2, with a possible D match to TRBD1 (5 bases). The sequenced sample was peripheral blood. The CDR3 reads CAISESTAGLYYGYTF. For the CDR3, the DNA is TGTGCCATCAGTGAGTCGACGGCAGGGCTTTACTATGGCTACACCTTC.